This T cell receptor (beta chain) was observed in a study of shared clonotypes between healthy human individuals. Study-wide background: Donors had three CD4 naive, three CD4 memory, two CD8 naive and one CD8 memory plate apiece.

Repertoires were generated with immunoSEQ multiplex PCR, while TCRdb's copy carries only in-frame clones and drops some. This sample has over a million clones; about 70% occur once, and the top ten carry roughly 1.5%. V lost 4 bases and J 3 bases, leaving 19 bases between the germline ends. Germline V gene lookup returns CDR1 MNHNS and CDR2 SASEGT. This CDR3 has 16 amino acids. Donation came from healthy HIV-negative adults that had no recent acute infections or vaccinations. The study drew all its donors from Caucasian adults living in Nashville, Tennessee. Sequencing was done on a sample of memory CD4+ T cells sorted from blood. Documented subset: CD45RA-negative fraction. The sequence was obtained from a man in his late teens or twenties in good health. The rearrangement joins TRBV6-1 to TRBJ2-7; D may correspond to TRBD1 or TRBD2 (6 bases each). DNA for the CDR3: TGTGCCAGCAGTGGATGGGGGGCAGGGAGCAGCTACGAGCAGTACTTC. Translating gives CASSGWGAGSSYEQYF.